Presented here are 27 T cell receptor beta chains from one specimen sequenced in a study of shared clonotypes between healthy human individuals. Libraries were prepared by immunoSEQ multiplex PCR; TCRdb keeps only in-frame clonotypes and omits some of them. Seen here are 1,400,000 or so clones, 98% observed once, and the top ten hold 0.36%. The sample was naive CD4+ T cells sorted from blood. Sample subset: CD45RA+ positively selected. The receptors were gathered from a man aged 25 to 45 in good health.

This chain uses TRBV7-2 with TRBJ2-1, with D perhaps being TRBD1 or TRBD2 (5 bases each). The germline V and J ends were trimmed by 5 bases and 5 bases, with 13 bases remaining between them. The CDR3 spans 14 residues. CDR1 and CDR2 (germline): SGHTA, FQGNSA. In nucleotides, the CDR3 is TGTGCCAGCAGCCCTAGGGACCGTAACAATGAGCAGTTCTTC. It translates to CASSPRDRNNEQFF.

J is TRBJ2-1 and V is TRBV5-1; D might be TRBD1 or TRBD2, each matching 8 bases. CDR3 length equals 16 residues. V lost 4 bases and J lost 7, with 21 bases in between. Germline CDR1 is SGHRS and CDR2 is YFSETQ. The CDR3 DNA is TGCGCCAGCAGCAGACAGGGGCGGGAGGCGGAAAATGAGCAGTTCTTC. Protein: CASSRQGREAENEQFF.

The rearrangement joins TRBV5-5 to TRBJ2-1; 7 positions match TRBD2. The CDR3 loop spans 17 amino acids. V gave up 1 base and J gave up 0 bases; unmatched junction bases: 7. CDR1 SGHKS and CDR2 YYEKEE come from the germline V gene (reference sequence). CDR3 region: CASSLFSGPLSYNEQFF. The CDR3 bases are TGTGCCAGCAGCTTGTTTAGCGGGCCTCTCTCCTACAATGAGCAGTTCTTC. Using reference TRBV5-5 and TRBJ2-1 for the parts outside the CDR3, the full variable domain is DAGVTQSPTHLIKTRGQQVTLRCSPISGHKSVSWYQQVLGQGPQFIFQYYEKEERGRGNFPDRFSARQFPNYSSELNVNALLLGDSALYLCASSLFSGPLSYNEQFFGPGTRLTVL.

The rearrangement joins TRBV5-1 to TRBJ2-1; 8 nucleotides line up with TRBD2. V shed 5 bases, J shed 0 bases, and the junction held 10 bases outside the gene matches. This CDR3 is built from 17 residues. Germline V lookup: CDR1 SGHRS, CDR2 YFSETQ. CDR3 coding DNA: TGCGCCAGCAGTCTCTGGGCGGGAGGAAGCTCCTACAATGAGCAGTTCTTC. Translation: CASSLWAGGSSYNEQFF.

Details on this clone: Other nucleotide sequences in the sample specify the same CDR3. The rearrangement links TRBV18 to TRBJ2-1; D ambiguous. The CDR3 runs 13 residues. The V and J ends lost 2 bases and 0 bases respectively, with 2 bases between them. Germline V CDR1 and CDR2: KGHSH, LQKENI. The CDR3 coding sequence is TGTGCCAGCTCACCATCCTCCTACAATGAGCAGTTCTTC. Its protein is CASSPSSYNEQFF.

The gene calls are TRBV9 and TRBJ2-7, with 8 bases identical to TRBD2. The junction had 5 bases not matched to a gene; V was cut back by 4 bases and J by 2 bases. Germline CDR1 is SGDLS and CDR2 is YYNGEE. The CDR3 covers 14 residues. The DNA of the CDR3 is TGTGCCAGCAGCCTGACTAGCGTAACCTACGAGCAGTACTTC. Its protein product is CASSLTSVTYEQYF.

The CDR3 DNA reads as TGTGCCAGCTCCCTTCAGGGTGGGAACACTGAAGCTTTCTTT. It translates to CASSLQGGNTEAFF. This chain uses TRBV18 with TRBJ1-1; D is perhaps TRBD1 (5 bases). With 6 bases removed from V and 1 base from J, the gap between germline ends came to 12 bases. In germline, CDR1 is KGHSH, CDR2 LQKENI. This CDR3 is built from 14 residues.

The rearrangement joins TRBV5-1 to TRBJ2-5; D perhaps matches TRBD2 (6 bases). There are 16 residues in the CDR3. Germline CDR1 reads SGHRS; CDR2 reads YFSETQ. The germline V and J ends were trimmed by 2 bases and 3 bases, with 17 bases remaining between them. For the CDR3, the DNA is TGCGCCAGCAGCTTCTCGACTAGTGGGGCAAAAGAGACCCAGTACTTC. Protein product: CASSFSTSGAKETQYF.

The chain links TRBV19 to TRBJ2-4; 7 bases align to TRBD1. The CDR3 consists of 14 residues. V trimming: 4 bases; J trimming: 6 bases; junction bases outside the gene matches: 6. CDR1 is LNHDA and CDR2 is SQIVND in the germline V gene (reference sequence). As DNA, the CDR3 is TGTGCCAGTAGTACCGGGACAGCAGCAAACATTCAGTACTTC. It encodes CASSTGTAANIQYF.

V gene TRBV7-2 combines with J gene TRBJ1-1, with 8 bases matching TRBD1. CDR3 size: 16 residues. CDR1 is SGHTA and CDR2 is FQGNSA in the germline V gene. V shed 5 bases and J 10 bases; nucleotides not matched to a gene: 18. The CDR3: CASSTQDRVLSVGAFF. The DNA of the CDR3 is TGTGCCAGCAGCACTCAGGACAGGGTGCTCTCCGTAGGAGCTTTCTTT.

This chain joins TRBV5-4 and TRBJ2-5; the D gene could be TRBD1 or TRBD2 (6 bases each). The germline V gene has CDR1 SGHNT and CDR2 YYREEE (reference sequence). The CDR3 covers 15 residues. Deletions cut 3 bases from V and 5 bases from J, with 17 bases between. The CDR3 reads CASSSLGGFRETQYF. CDR3 bases: TGTGCCAGCAGCTCCCTGGGGGGCTTTCGGGAGACCCAGTACTTC.

The chain is built from TRBV14 and TRBJ2-5, with 8 bases that match TRBD2. Germline V gene data show CDR1 as SGHDN and CDR2 as FVKESK. V was pared by 1 base and J by 5 bases, with 9 bases of the junction left unmatched. This CDR3 contains 16 residues. CDR3 region: CASSQVSAGGLETQYF. CDR3 coding DNA: TGTGCCAGCAGCCAAGTATCCGCGGGAGGATTGGAGACCCAGTACTTC.

As concerns this clone: The sample contains more than one DNA sequence encoding this CDR3. The chain uses TRBV27 and TRBJ2-7; 10 positions agree with TRBD1. Germline V lookup: CDR1 MNHEY, CDR2 SMNVEV (reference sequence). The CDR3 has 14 residues. Trimming at V came to 2 bases and at J to 3 bases, leaving 1 base not matched to a gene. The CDR3: CASSLRDRGYEQYF. The CDR3 nucleotides read TGTGCCAGCAGTTTAAGGGACAGGGGCTACGAGCAGTACTTC.

The chain couples TRBV7-3 to TRBJ2-7, with a tentative D call TRBD2 (5 bases). The germline V gene encodes CDR1 SGHTA and CDR2 FQGTGA. The CDR3 totals 14 residues. V lost 5 bases and J lost 7, with 18 bases in between. The CDR3 loop reads CASSMEVSSGEQYF. The CDR3 DNA is TGTGCCAGCAGCATGGAGGTCTCTTCGGGGGAGCAGTACTTC. The variable domain in full, with the rest retrieved from reference TRBV7-3 and TRBJ2-7, is GAGVSQTPSNKVTEKGKYVELRCDPISGHTALYWYRQSLGQGPEFLIYFQGTGAADDSGLPNDRFFAVRPEGSVSTLKIQRTERGDSAVYLCASSMEVSSGEQYFGPGTRLTVT.

V gene TRBV28 combines with J gene TRBJ2-7, with TRBD1 identical over 7 bases. The CDR3 sequence is 14 residues long. From germline, CDR1 is MDHEN and CDR2 SYDVKM. V gave up 5 bases and J gave up 6 bases; unmatched junction bases: 10. The CDR3 coding sequence is TGTGCCAGCAGTCCCCCGGACAGGAACGGCGAGCAGTACTTC. Encoded protein: CASSPPDRNGEQYF.

Worth noting for this clone: Additional DNA sequences in this sample encode the identical CDR3. The rearrangement uses TRBV7-9 and TRBJ2-7; the D is unclear. This CDR3 is 12 amino acids long. Germline lookup yields CDR1 SEHNR and CDR2 FQNEAQ (reference sequence). Trimming shortened V by 1 base and J by 3 bases, and 4 bases separated the two germline ends. For the CDR3, the DNA is TGTGCCAGCAGCTTAGTAAGCTACGAGCAGTACTTC. Protein product: CASSLVSYEQYF.

The chain has TRBV5-8 and TRBJ2-1; no reliable D call. Germline V gene lookup returns CDR1 SGHTS and CDR2 YDEGEE. This CDR3 spans 13 amino acids. Trimming cost V 0 bases and J 5 bases, with 6 bases left between them. This CDR3 reads CASSLGRDNEQFF. The CDR3 DNA is TGTGCCAGCAGCTTGGGACGGGACAATGAGCAGTTCTTC.

This rearrangement joins TRBV27 to TRBJ2-6, with a possible D match to TRBD2 (6 bases). Deletions cut 5 bases from V and 4 bases from J, with 18 bases between. The germline V gene encodes CDR1 MNHEY and CDR2 SMNVEV (reference sequence). The CDR3 runs 17 residues. The CDR3 spells CASSPLEGIDGANVLTF. The CDR3 region has the DNA TGTGCCAGCAGTCCCCTGGAGGGGATCGACGGGGCCAACGTCCTGACTTTC.

The chain recombines TRBV6-5 with TRBJ1-2; D is uncertain. The CDR3 length is 13 residues. Germline CDR1 and CDR2: MNHEY and SVGAGI. Trimming left V 6 bases short and J 0 bases short, with 8 bases between. This CDR3 reads CASRGRANYGYTF. In DNA, the CDR3 is TGTGCCAGCAGAGGAAGGGCTAACTATGGCTACACCTTC.

This rearrangement joins TRBV11-2 to TRBJ2-4; TRBD2 agrees at 13 bases. With V trimmed by 4 bases and J by 0 bases, 9 bases remained unmatched. Germline CDR1 SGHAT, CDR2 FQNNGV. The CDR3 covers 19 residues. Here the CDR3 reads CASSSHGTSGVIAKNIQYF. The CDR3 DNA sequence: TGTGCCAGCAGCTCACACGGGACTAGCGGGGTTATAGCCAAAAACATTCAGTACTTC.

Remarks on this clone: This same CDR3 is encoded by further DNA sequences in the sample. This chain uses TRBV5-4 with TRBJ2-7; D gene ambiguous. V lost 1 base and J 4 bases, leaving 6 bases between the germline ends. The CDR3 has 12 residues. Germline V gene sequence: CDR1 SGHNT, CDR2 YYREEE (reference sequence). CDR3 nucleotide sequence: TGTGCCAGCAGCTTGAAGGGATACGAGCAGTACTTC. Its protein is CASSLKGYEQYF.

This chain joins TRBV18 and TRBJ2-7, with TRBD2 matching over 14 bases. The J segment lost 3 bases and the V segment lost 0 bases, leaving 4 bases of the junction unmatched. Per the germline V gene, CDR1 is KGHSH and CDR2 is LQKENI. This CDR3 is built from 17 residues. CDR3 nucleotides: TGTGCCAGCTCACCACCTAGCGGGACTAGCGGGGGCTACGAGCAGTACTTC. This gives the protein CASSPPSGTSGGYEQYF.

The CDR3 is CAWSVTRDGTRVEAFF. CDR3 bases: TGTGCCTGGAGTGTTACCCGGGACGGGACTAGAGTTGAAGCTTTCTTT. The chain carries TRBV30 and TRBJ1-1; D is possibly TRBD1 (5 bases). This CDR3 has 16 residues. Per germline, CDR1 GTSNPN and CDR2 SVGIG (reference sequence). V lost 0 bases to trimming and J lost 7 bases, with 21 bases between them.

The V gene is TRBV9, the J gene TRBJ1-3; D unclear. The CDR3 is 14 residues long. Trimming cost V 2 bases and J 0 bases, with 6 bases left between them. Germline assignment: CDR1 SGDLS and CDR2 YYNGEE. CDR3 region: CASSVANSGNTIYF. The DNA for the CDR3 is TGTGCCAGCAGCGTGGCAAACTCTGGAAACACCATATATTTT.

This rearrangement joins TRBV18 to TRBJ1-1; D is possibly TRBD1 (6 bases). V was shortened by 2 bases and J by 1 base, with 11 bases between the two germline ends. The CDR3 consists of 15 residues. Germline CDR1 reads KGHSH; CDR2 reads LQKENI. The DNA for the CDR3 is TGTGCCAGCTCACCAATCCAGGGGCCGAACACTGAAGCTTTCTTT. This encodes CASSPIQGPNTEAFF.

J is TRBJ1-3 and V is TRBV18; 7 nucleotides match TRBD1. V lost 5 bases to trimming and J lost 0 bases; unmatched junction nucleotides: 4. The length of the CDR3 is 15 residues. CDR1 is KGHSH, CDR2 LQKENI, per germline. The CDR3 nucleotides read TGTGCCAGCTCAGAGGGACAGAGCTCTGGAAACACCATATATTTT. This translates into CASSEGQSSGNTIYF.

The chain recombines TRBV28 with TRBJ2-7, with 11 bases matching TRBD2. The V gene's germline CDR1 is MDHEN and CDR2 SYDVKM. V shed 8 bases and J 5 bases; nucleotides not matched to a gene: 8. The CDR3 length is 14 residues. This CDR3 is CASLISGRGDEQYF. The CDR3 DNA sequence: TGTGCCAGCCTGATTAGCGGGAGGGGTGACGAGCAGTACTTC.